This is a list of T cell receptor beta chains from one sample in a study of shared clonotypes between healthy human individuals. The method was immunoSEQ multiplex PCR; TCRdb's version includes in-frame clones alone and lacks a portion of them. Of hundreds of thousands of clones in the sample, 92% were seen once. The sequenced sample consisted of naive CD8+ T cells sorted from blood. The source of these receptors is a man between 25 and 39 years old in good health. Each CDR3 is given with its conserved first and last residue. D genes are given only for firm matches. Clone size is stated in some rows and not others, as once, few, many or a class when expanded.

J | size | V | D | DNA | CDR3
TRBJ2-1 | once | TRBV27 | TRBD2 | TGTGCCAGCAGAGGGGCGGGAGAGGGCCATGAGCAGTTCTTC | CASRGAGEGHEQFF
TRBJ2-1 | once | TRBV27 | TRBD2 | TGTGCCAGCAGTTCGTCGACTAGCGGTATTTACAATGAGCAGTTCTTC | CASSSSTSGIYNEQFF
TRBJ2-1 | NA | TRBV11-2 | TRBD2 | TGTGCCAACCGGGGACTAGCGGGAGATGAGCAGTTCTTC | CANRGLAGDEQFF
TRBJ2-5 | NA | TRBV27 | NA | TGTGCCAGCAGTTCGACCCCCGGGAAACAAGAGACCCAGTACTTC | CASSSTPGKQETQYF
TRBJ2-2 | NA | TRBV11-2 | NA | TGTGCCAGCAGCTCCGGTCCTTTCGCGAACACCGGGGAGCTGTTTTTT | CASSSGPFANTGELFF
TRBJ1-2 | once | TRBV29-1 | NA | TGCAGCGTTGTAACTGGGGACTATGGCTACACCTTC | CSVVTGDYGYTF
TRBJ2-1 | once | TRBV11-1 | NA | TGTGCCAGCAGCTTGCAGCGGGCTTCCTACAATGAGCAGTTCTTC | CASSLQRASYNEQFF
TRBJ1-2 | once | TRBV4-1 | NA | TGCGCCAGCAGCCATGCCCCCGCAGGCCAGGGCTATGGCTACACCTTC | CASSHAPAGQGYGYTF
TRBJ2-5 | NA | TRBV7-8 | NA | TGTGCCAGCAGCTTATACAGAACTGAGACCCAGTACTTC | CASSLYRTETQYF
TRBJ2-1 | NA | TRBV29-1 | TRBD1 | TGCAGCGTTGAAGATAAGGGGACAGTATACAATGAGCAGTTCTTC | CSVEDKGTVYNEQFF
TRBJ2-3 | once | TRBV28 | TRBD2 | TGTGCCAGCAGTTTCGCGGGAGGGATACCAGATACGCAGTATTTT | CASSFAGGIPDTQYF
TRBJ1-1 | once | TRBV25-1 | NA | TGTGCCAGCAGTGGCCCCCGGCTGGGCGGTGCTGAAGCTTTCTTT | CASSGPRLGGAEAFF
TRBJ2-1 | NA | TRBV27 | NA | TGTGCCAGCAGTTCCACTACAGGGAGCCTGCCTGAGCAGTTCTTC | CASSSTTGSLPEQFF
TRBJ2-1 | NA | TRBV9 | TRBD2 | TGTGCCAGCAGCCCTCAGACTAGCGGGAGTATAGATGAGCAGTTCTTC | CASSPQTSGSIDEQFF
TRBJ2-5 | NA | TRBV28 | NA | TGTGCCAGCAGTTTAGGATCCGCCGAGACCCAGTACTTC | CASSLGSAETQYF
TRBJ2-3 | NA | TRBV27 | TRBD2 | TGTGCCAGCAGTCCCCCGGTGGGAGCGGGAGGGCCGTATACGCAGTATTTT | CASSPPVGAGGPYTQYF
TRBJ2-1 | NA | TRBV7-6 | TRBD2 | TGTGCCAGCAGCAATGGACTAGCGGGGGACAATGAGCAGTTCTTC | CASSNGLAGDNEQFF
TRBJ2-7 | NA | TRBV19 | TRBD2 | TGTGCCAGTAGTATAGGTAGCGGGGACGAGCAGTACTTC | CASSIGSGDEQYF
TRBJ1-1 | NA | TRBV27 | TRBD1 | TGTGCCAGCAGTCCCGGACAGGGGGCTAGAACTGAAGCTTTCTTT | CASSPGQGARTEAFF
TRBJ2-7 | NA | TRBV6-1 | NA | TGTGCCAGCATCCGAAGTCCCTACGAGCAGTACTTC | CASIRSPYEQYF
TRBJ2-5 | NA | TRBV7-6 | TRBD2 | TGTGCCAGCAGCTTAGGGGGACTCGGGGGAGGGATGGAGACCCAGTACTTC | CASSLGGLGGGMETQYF
TRBJ2-1 | NA | TRBV15 | TRBD2 | TGTGCCACCAGCAGAGTCGTGACTAGCGCAGACAATGAGCAGTTCTTC | CATSRVVTSADNEQFF
TRBJ2-1 | NA | TRBV29-1 | TRBD1 | TGCAGCGTTGAAGGACCGGGACAGGGCGGGAATGAGCAGTTCTTC | CSVEGPGQGGNEQFF
TRBJ2-7 | few | TRBV18 | NA | TGTGCCAGCTCACCTCGGGGCAACGAGCAGTACTTC | CASSPRGNEQYF
TRBJ1-5 | NA | TRBV28 | TRBD1 | TGTGCCAGCAGTTCCCGACAGGGAAGTCAGCCCCAGCATTTT | CASSSRQGSQPQHF
TRBJ2-2 | NA | TRBV6-1 | TRBD2 | TGTGCCAGCAGTGGGGGGACTACGAACACCGGGGAGCTGTTTTTT | CASSGGTTNTGELFF
TRBJ2-7 | NA | TRBV6-6 | NA | TGTGCCAGCAACCAGGGTTTTGCGTACGAGCAGTACTTC | CASNQGFAYEQYF
TRBJ2-3 | NA | TRBV18 | TRBD1 | TGTGCCAGCTCCGTGGGGGACAGCCTCACAGATACGCAGTATTTT | CASSVGDSLTDTQYF
TRBJ2-7 | NA | TRBV4-1 | NA | TGCGCCAGCAGCCAGAATCTGGGGCAGATCTACGAGCAGTACTTC | CASSQNLGQIYEQYF
TRBJ2-5 | NA | TRBV7-9 | NA | TGTGCCAGCAGCTTAGCGCCCGGACAGAAAGAGACCCAGTACTTC | CASSLAPGQKETQYF
TRBJ2-7 | NA | TRBV7-2 | NA | TGTGCCAGCAGCCGCCTAGCGAGGGCCTACGAGCAGTACTTC | CASSRLARAYEQYF
TRBJ2-1 | NA | TRBV5-1 | TRBD2 | TGCGCCAGCACCCTAGCGGGACTCTCCTACAATGAGCAGTTCTTC | CASTLAGLSYNEQFF
TRBJ2-3 | NA | TRBV2 | TRBD2 | TGTGCCAGCAGAGCGACTAGCGGGAGCACAGATACGCAGTATTTT | CASRATSGSTDTQYF
TRBJ2-5 | NA | TRBV28 | TRBD2 | TGTGCCAGCAGTTTAACGGTGGGAGGGGCGGAGACCCAGTACTTC | CASSLTVGGAETQYF
TRBJ2-3 | NA | TRBV7-9 | NA | TGTGCCAGCAGCTTATTTTCGGGTAGACAGATTTGGACAGATACGCAGTATTTT | CASSLFSGRQIWTDTQYF
TRBJ1-5 | NA | TRBV6-5 | NA | TGTGCCAGCAGTGTCAGTTATAGCAATCAGCCCCAGCATTTT | CASSVSYSNQPQHF
TRBJ2-7 | NA | TRBV28 | NA | TGTGCCAGCAGGCCCCCGGGGTACTACGAGCAGTACTTC | CASRPPGYYEQYF
TRBJ1-3 | NA | TRBV9 | TRBD1 | TGTGCCAGCAGCGTAGTAGGGGGACAGGGTACCTCTGGAAACACCATATATTTT | CASSVVGGQGTSGNTIYF
TRBJ2-1 | NA | TRBV27 | NA | TGTGCCAGCAGTTTCTCCCCCTTGGGGAAGAGAGCCTACAATGAGCAGTTCTTC | CASSFSPLGKRAYNEQFF
TRBJ2-7 | NA | TRBV7-9 | NA | TGTGCCAGCAGGCCCATACAGGAATACGAGCAGTACTTC | CASRPIQEYEQYF
TRBJ1-1 | NA | TRBV19 | NA | TGTGCCAGTAGTGGTGGAATAGCTGAAGCTTTCTTT | CASSGGIAEAFF
TRBJ1-3 | once | TRBV2 | NA | TGTGCCAGCAGTGAAGCGTTGGTTCAGGACTCTGGAAACACCATATATTTT | CASSEALVQDSGNTIYF
TRBJ2-1 | NA | TRBV27 | TRBD2 | TGTGCCAGCAGTTTATGGGCCAGCGGGAGGGGTTTGGGCGACAATGAGCAGTTCTTC | CASSLWASGRGLGDNEQFF
TRBJ1-1 | NA | TRBV5-4 | NA | TGTGCCAGCAGTTTCGGGGGCACTGAAGCTTTCTTT | CASSFGGTEAFF
TRBJ2-7 | NA | TRBV29-1 | TRBD1 | TGCAGCGTTGAACCGGCCGGGACAGTCACCGAGCAGTACTTC | CSVEPAGTVTEQYF